The 2 T cell receptor beta chains presented below share a single source sample, sequenced in a study of vaccination effects on CD4 cells after COVID-19. Libraries were prepared by immunoSEQ multiplex PCR; TCRdb keeps only in-frame clonotypes and omits some of them. Of roughly 13,000 clones listed, over 55% were seen once; the top ten hold 9.9%. Expansion of antigen-specific CD4+ T cells with viral peptide pools was carried out by the ViraFEST assay before sequencing. Cultured cells yielded isolated CD4+ T cells after more than nine days. Participants got two doses of BNT162b2 or mRNA-1273 vaccine. No antigen is known for these receptors. The specimen was CD4+ T cells from PBMCs cultured with SARS-CoV-2 spike peptides, collected after COVID-19 vaccination. These receptors were taken from a human donor who received a COVID-19 vaccine.

This sequence joins TRBV5-1 and TRBJ2-2, with D perhaps matching TRBD2 (5 bases). The ends were cut back, 4 bases at V and 3 bases at J, with 19 bases in the middle. Germline V gene lookup returns CDR1 SGHRS and CDR2 YFSETQ. The CDR3 covers 17 residues. The CDR3 DNA reads TGCGCCAGCAGCCACTACGGACTTACACGGGACACCGGGGAGCTGTTTTTT. Its translation: CASSHYGLTRDTGELFF.

The chain links TRBV2 to TRBJ1-5, with a weak D call TRBD1 (5 bases). Between the trimmed V and J ends, which lost 3 bases and 7 bases, there was a span of 10 bases. CDR1 is SNHLY, CDR2 FYNNEI, per germline. The CDR3 consists of 13 residues. The CDR3 sequence is CASSDRERQPQHF. Here the CDR3 DNA reads TGTGCCAGCAGTGACAGGGAGCGGCAGCCCCAGCATTTT.